These 26 T cell receptor beta chains came from one sample sequenced in a study of T-cell memory formation after mild COVID-19. Using its own MiXCR run on the 5' RACE reads, TCRdb lists one record per CDR3 protein. The sample contains roughly 150,000 distinct CDR3 sequences, roughly 13% of which appear only once. The sequencing input was PBMCs or a T cell subset sorted from them (not recorded which). These receptors all stem from a man between 18 and 29 years old who had mild COVID-19 (a few samples of this study predate the infection). Cell type and time point are not known.

This clonotype was seen only a few times. The chain employs TRBV5-1 and TRBJ2-2; no clear D. CDR1 SGHRS and CDR2 YFSETQ come from the germline V gene. Trimming left V 0 bases short and J 6 bases short, with 9 bases between. The CDR3 runs to 14 residues. In nucleotides, the CDR3 is TGCGCCAGCAGCTTGGCCGTCGCGTCCGGGGAGCTGTTTTTT. Its protein product is CASSLAVASGELFF.

This chain connects TRBV12-3 or TRBV12-4 to TRBJ1-2; D is uncertain. This CDR3 region has 14 residues. Deletions cut 7 bases from V and 1 base from J, with 13 bases between. CDR3 DNA sequence: TGTGCCAGCACTCTTTCGTCCGATAACTATGGCTACACCTTC. Protein product: CASTLSSDNYGYTF.

This clonotype was counted only a few times. CDR3 in amino acids: CAISEGTGSWGYTF. In DNA, the CDR3 is TGTGCCATCAGTGAGGGGACAGGATCGTGGGGCTACACCTTC. The rearrangement uses TRBV10-3 and TRBJ1-2; 8 positions agree with TRBD1. With 2 bases clipped from V and 8 bases from J, the junction kept 7 bases outside the gene matches. There are 14 residues in the CDR3. Looked up from germline, CDR1 is ENHRY and CDR2 is SYGVKD.

The chain carries TRBV7-9 and TRBJ2-3, with 8 bases identical to TRBD1. Trimming cost V 7 bases and J 0 bases; bases outside gene matches: 6. CDR3 length equals 15 residues. CDR1 and CDR2 (germline): SEHNR, FQNEAQ (reference sequence). CDR3 region: CASNPGGPSTDTQYF. CDR3 sequence (DNA): TGTGCCAGCAACCCAGGGGGCCCTAGCACAGATACGCAGTATTTT.

This clonotype showed up many times. The rearrangement joins TRBV7-2 to TRBJ2-3; perhaps TRBD2 as D (5 bases). This CDR3 contains 13 residues. V lost 5 bases to trimming and J lost 9 bases, with 15 bases between them. Germline loops: CDR1 SGHTA, CDR2 FQGNSA. This chain's CDR3 is CASSPPSSETQYF. The DNA for the CDR3 is TGTGCCAGCAGCCCGCCTAGCAGTGAGACGCAGTATTTT.

This clonotype appeared many times. The rearrangement joins TRBV19 to TRBJ1-5, with D hard to call. The V gene lost 2 bases and the J gene lost 0 bases, with 5 bases spanning the gap. CDR1 and CDR2 from the germline V gene are LNHDA and SQIVND (reference sequence). This CDR3 comprises 14 residues. Here the CDR3 reads CASSIQISNQPQHF. The CDR3 DNA reads TGTGCCAGTAGTATACAGATTAGCAATCAGCCCCAGCATTTT.

The rearrangement links TRBV20-1 to TRBJ1-5; no firm D call. The germline V gene encodes CDR1 DFQATT and CDR2 SNEGSKA (reference sequence). The CDR3 consists of 13 residues. V lost 5 bases and J lost 5, with 13 bases in between. CDR3 sequence reads: CSAPSGPDQPQHF. CDR3 coding DNA: TGCAGTGCTCCATCTGGGCCAGATCAGCCCCAGCATTTT.

This clonotype was seen only a few times. The gene calls are TRBV7-2 and TRBJ1-3, with TRBD1 as a possible D gene (5 bases). The germline V and J ends were trimmed by 3 bases and 7 bases, with 19 bases remaining between them. Germline V lookup: CDR1 SGHTA, CDR2 FQGNSA. The CDR3 covers 16 residues. This CDR3 is CASSFGTPGNRNTIYF. CDR3 nucleotides: TGTGCCAGCAGCTTCGGGACTCCGGGAAATAGGAACACCATATATTTT.

V is TRBV30 and J is TRBJ2-5, with a possible D match to TRBD2 (6 bases). V lost 3 bases and J 4 bases, leaving 9 bases between the germline ends. The CDR3 runs to 12 residues. Germline V gene sequence: CDR1 GTSNPN, CDR2 SVGIG (reference sequence). In nucleotides, the CDR3 is TGTGCCTGGAGGCGGGAAGTAGAGACCCAGTACTTC. Translating gives CAWRREVETQYF.

In its sample, this clonotype was seen a few times. The chain couples TRBV20-1 to TRBJ1-1; the match to TRBD1 covers 12 bases. This CDR3 contains 13 residues. The junction had 5 bases not matched to a gene; V was cut back by 6 bases and J by 6 bases. Germline V gene data show CDR1 as DFQATT and CDR2 as SNEGSKA (reference sequence). CDR3 sequence (DNA): TGCAGTGCGCCGGGACAGGGGGCCGCTGAAGCTTTCTTT. As protein: CSAPGQGAAEAFF.

This clonotype was observed a few times. J is TRBJ2-3 and V is TRBV7-8; 8 positions agree with TRBD2. Germline V gene sequence: CDR1 SGHVS, CDR2 FQNEAQ. This CDR3 comprises 15 residues. J lost 3 bases, V lost 2 bases, and 4 bases had no gene match. Here the CDR3 DNA reads TGTGCCAGCAGCTTATTTCGCGGGGGGACAGATACGCAGTATTTT. Protein product: CASSLFRGGTDTQYF.

The chain carries TRBV7-2 and TRBJ2-7, with TRBD1 identical over 9 bases. After removal of 1 base from V and 2 bases from J, the junction contained 6 bases not matched to a gene. Germline loops: CDR1 SGHTA, CDR2 FQGNSA. The CDR3 contains 16 residues. CDR3 loop: CASSLGLGQGPYEQYF. The CDR3 DNA reads TGTGCCAGCAGCTTAGGGTTGGGACAGGGTCCCTACGAGCAGTACTTC. Combining the CDR3 with reference TRBV7-2 and TRBJ2-7 gives the whole variable domain GAGVSQSPSNKVTEKGKDVELRCDPISGHTALYWYRQSLGQGLEFLIYFQGNSAPDKSGLPSDRFSAERTGGSVSTLTIQRTQQEDSAVYLCASSLGLGQGPYEQYFGPGTRLTVT.

In its sample, this clonotype was seen a few times. This rearrangement joins TRBV5-1 to TRBJ1-5; D gene uncertain. The CDR3 is made up of 15 amino acids. Germline V CDR1 and CDR2: SGHRS, YFSETQ. V lost 2 bases to trimming and J lost 4 bases, with 13 bases between them. CDR3 amino acids: CASSFDPSANQPQHF. In DNA, the CDR3 is TGCGCCAGCAGCTTCGACCCCTCAGCTAATCAGCCCCAGCATTTT.

This clonotype was seen more than once but under ten times. V is TRBV5-1 and J is TRBJ2-5, with 9 bases fitting TRBD1. CDR3 size: 14 residues. Germline V CDR1 and CDR2: SGHRS, YFSETQ. V lost 8 bases and J lost 5; bases outside the gene matches: 10. DNA for the CDR3: TGCGCCAGTTCAACCCGGGACAGGGAGGAGACCCAGTACTTC. Protein: CASSTRDREETQYF. Full variable domain (remainder filled in from reference TRBV5-1 and TRBJ2-5): KAGVTQTPRYLIKTRGQQVTLSCSPISGHRSVSWYQQTPGQGLQFLFEYFSETQRNKGNFPGRFSGRQFSNSRSEMNVSTLELGDSALYLCASSTRDREETQYFGPGTRLLVL.

This clonotype came up a few times. The rearrangement links TRBV5-6 to TRBJ1-5; a possible D gene is TRBD1 (6 bases). Germline loops: CDR1 SGHDT, CDR2 YYEEEE. Trimming removed 1 base at V and 6 bases at J, with 14 bases between. The CDR3 contains 15 residues. The CDR3 sequence is CASSLRPGVGQPQHF. For the CDR3, the DNA is TGTGCCAGCAGCTTGCGGCCAGGGGTAGGTCAGCCCCAGCATTTT.

This clonotype appeared a few times. V and J are TRBV6-5 and TRBJ1-1; D remains unclear. Looked up from germline, CDR1 is MNHEY and CDR2 is SVGAGI. The CDR3 loop spans 13 amino acids. V lost 6 bases and J lost 1, with 9 bases in between. As DNA, the CDR3 is TGTGCCAGCAGGTCCGCTCCGAACACTGAAGCTTTCTTT. Its translation is CASRSAPNTEAFF.

The chain carries TRBV9 and TRBJ1-1; the D gene is possibly TRBD1 (5 bases). V was cut by 3 bases and J by 7 bases, with 10 bases left in between. The CDR3 has 12 amino acids. The V gene's germline CDR1 is SGDLS and CDR2 YYNGEE. The CDR3 DNA sequence: TGTGCCAGCAGCGGAGAGGGGTATGAAGCTTTCTTT. It specifies CASSGEGYEAFF.

In its sample, this clonotype was seen a few times. The rearrangement uses TRBV7-9 and TRBJ2-1; D gene unclear. The CDR3 has 12 residues. Per the germline V gene, CDR1 is SEHNR and CDR2 is FQNEAQ (reference sequence). The V gene lost 10 bases and the J gene lost 6 bases, with 13 bases spanning the gap. CDR3 nucleotide sequence: TGTGCCACCCTCGGGCCCTCCAATGAGCAGTTCTTC. Encoded protein: CATLGPSNEQFF.

V and J are TRBV29-1 and TRBJ2-1, with D tentatively TRBD1 or TRBD2 (6 bases each). The germline V gene has CDR1 SQVTM and CDR2 ANQGSEA. The CDR3 has 15 residues. With 0 bases removed from V and 12 bases from J, the gap between germline ends came to 21 bases. CDR3 sequence: CSVEDWGASPSAQFF. In DNA form, the CDR3 reads TGCAGCGTTGAAGATTGGGGGGCCTCCCCATCCGCGCAGTTCTTC.

The V and J genes are TRBV10-1 and TRBJ2-1; perhaps TRBD1 as D (6 bases). Trimming shortened V by 3 bases and J by 9 bases, and 12 bases separated the two germline ends. The CDR3 is made up of 13 amino acids. Germline V gene lookup returns CDR1 WNHNN and CDR2 SYGVQD (reference sequence). This chain's CDR3 is CASSEGGRREQFF. CDR3 nucleotide sequence: TGCGCCAGCAGTGAAGGGGGAAGGCGTGAGCAGTTCTTC.

The V call is TRBV5-4, the J call TRBJ1-2; the match to TRBD1 covers 8 bases. The germline CDR1 and CDR2 sequences are SGHNT and YYREEE (reference sequence). The ends lost 4 bases at V and 7 bases at J; junction bases unmatched: 6. The CDR3 consists of 13 residues. CDR3 amino acids: CASSLDRESGYTF. The CDR3 nucleotides are TGTGCCAGCAGCCTGGACAGGGAATCTGGCTACACCTTC.

The chain links TRBV7-3 to TRBJ2-1; TRBD2 is a possible D gene (8 bases). The CDR3 has 16 amino acids. Germline V gene data show CDR1 as SGHTA and CDR2 as FQGTGA. Trimming took 2 bases from V and 4 from J, leaving 15 bases between them. The CDR3 region is CASSLLAGGQYNEQFF. The DNA for the CDR3 is TGTGCCAGCAGCTTACTCGCGGGGGGACAGTACAATGAGCAGTTCTTC.

The V call is TRBV2, the J call TRBJ1-1, with D hard to call. V gave up 6 bases and J gave up 3 bases, with 5 bases separating them. Germline loops: CDR1 SNHLY, CDR2 FYNNEI. The CDR3 runs 11 residues. DNA of the CDR3: TGTGCCAGCAGGGTCGACACTGAAGCTTTCTTT. It is translated as CASRVDTEAFF.

This clonotype was observed at least ten times. The junction does not match germline at one end; this may be a read error. V gene TRBV5-1 combines with J gene TRBJ2-3; a weak D match, TRBD1 (5 bases). CDR1 is SGHRS and CDR2 is YFSETQ in the germline V gene. This CDR3 is built from 13 residues. The CDR3 DNA reads TGTGCCAGCAGCTTAGGGGGCACAGATACGCAGTATTTT. Its translation: CASSLGGTDTQYF.

There are a few counts of this clonotype. The chain carries TRBV4-1 and TRBJ1-5; D gene unclear. CDR3 length equals 15 residues. Germline V gene lookup returns CDR1 MGHRA and CDR2 YSYEKL. Trimming took 4 bases from V and 7 from J, leaving 17 bases between them. The CDR3 here is CASSRGPERGQPQHF. The DNA for the CDR3 is TGCGCCAGCAGCCGCGGACCTGAACGTGGACAGCCCCAGCATTTT.

This chain uses TRBV5-1 with TRBJ2-7; D uncertain. Germline assignment: CDR1 SGHRS and CDR2 YFSETQ. The CDR3 length is 14 residues. The V and J ends lost 1 base and 0 bases respectively, with 8 bases between them. The CDR3 nucleotides read TGCGCCAGCAGCTTGCGAGCCAGCTCCTACGAGCAGTACTTC. It encodes CASSLRASSYEQYF.